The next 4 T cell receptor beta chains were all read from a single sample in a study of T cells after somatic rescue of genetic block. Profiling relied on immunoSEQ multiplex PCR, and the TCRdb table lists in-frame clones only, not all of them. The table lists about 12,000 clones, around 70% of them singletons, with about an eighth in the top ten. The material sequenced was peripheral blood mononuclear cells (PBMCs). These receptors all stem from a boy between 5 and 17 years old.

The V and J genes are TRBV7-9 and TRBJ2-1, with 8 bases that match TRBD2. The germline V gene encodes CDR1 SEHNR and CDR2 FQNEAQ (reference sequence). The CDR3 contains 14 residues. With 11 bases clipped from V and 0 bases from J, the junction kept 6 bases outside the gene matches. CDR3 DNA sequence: TGTGCCGGAAGCGGGAGCCCCTCCTACAATGAGCAGTTCTTC. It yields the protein CAGSGSPSYNEQFF. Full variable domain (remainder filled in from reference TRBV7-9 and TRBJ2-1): DTGVSQNPRHKITKRGQNVTFRCDPISEHNRLYWYRQTLGQGPEFLTYFQNEAQLEKSRLLSDRFSAERPKGSFSTLEIQRTEQGDSAMYLCAGSGSPSYNEQFFGPGTRLTVL.

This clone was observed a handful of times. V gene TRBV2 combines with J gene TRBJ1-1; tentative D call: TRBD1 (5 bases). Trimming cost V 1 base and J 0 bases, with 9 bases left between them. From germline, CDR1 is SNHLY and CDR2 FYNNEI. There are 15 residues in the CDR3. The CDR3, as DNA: TGTGCCAGCAGTGAAGAGGCAGGGTTGAACACTGAAGCTTTCTTT. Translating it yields CASSEEAGLNTEAFF.

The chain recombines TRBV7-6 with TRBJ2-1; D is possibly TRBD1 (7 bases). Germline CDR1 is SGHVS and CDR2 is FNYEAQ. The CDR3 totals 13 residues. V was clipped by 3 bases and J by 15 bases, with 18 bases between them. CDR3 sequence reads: CASSFQGQGGLFF. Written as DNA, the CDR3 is TGTGCCAGCAGCTTTCAGGGTCAGGGGGGCCTGTTCTTC.

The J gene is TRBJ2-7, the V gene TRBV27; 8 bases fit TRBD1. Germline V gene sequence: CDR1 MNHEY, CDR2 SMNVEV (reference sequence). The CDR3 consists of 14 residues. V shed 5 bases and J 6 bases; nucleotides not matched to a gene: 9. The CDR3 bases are TGTGCCAGCAGTGGACAGGGTCCGAAGTCCGAGCAGTACTTC. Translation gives CASSGQGPKSEQYF.